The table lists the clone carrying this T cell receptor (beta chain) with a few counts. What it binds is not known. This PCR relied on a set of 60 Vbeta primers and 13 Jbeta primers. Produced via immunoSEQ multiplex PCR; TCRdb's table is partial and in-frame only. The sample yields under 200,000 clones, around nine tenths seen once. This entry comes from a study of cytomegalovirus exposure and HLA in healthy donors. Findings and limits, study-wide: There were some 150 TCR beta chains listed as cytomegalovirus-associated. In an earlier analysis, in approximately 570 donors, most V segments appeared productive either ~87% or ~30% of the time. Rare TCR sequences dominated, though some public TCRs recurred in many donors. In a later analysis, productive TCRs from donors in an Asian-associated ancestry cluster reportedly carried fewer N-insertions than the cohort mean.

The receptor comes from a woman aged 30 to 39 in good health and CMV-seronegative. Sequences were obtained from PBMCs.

This CDR3 reads CASSQGAGGNQPQHF. CDR3 bases: TGCGCCAGCAGCCAAGGGGCCGGTGGCAATCAGCCCCAGCATTTT. V and J are TRBV4-3 and TRBJ1-5; no firm D call. V was pared by 1 base and J by 2 bases, with 9 bases between. The CDR3 runs to 15 residues. Germline CDR1 reads LGHNA; CDR2 reads YSLEER.